This T cell receptor (beta chain) emerged from a study of patients and donors after allogeneic stem cell transplantation. V was pared by 7 bases and J by 7 bases, with 16 bases between. Germline CDR1 and CDR2: LGHDT and YNNKEL (reference sequence). The CDR3 is 13 residues long. This clonotype was seen repeatedly, ten times or more. MiXCR was run by TCRdb on the RT-PCR reads, yielding one entry per CDR3 protein. The sample contains over 150,000 distinct CDR3 sequences, around 30% of which appear only once. This chain uses TRBV3-1 with TRBJ1-1, with a weak D call TRBD1 (5 bases). This TCR was sampled from a human donor who was either an allogeneic HSCT recipient or a stem cell or donor lymphocyte infusion donor (not recorded which). It is not recorded whose cells these are; they may come from a transplant donor. Sequenced sample: blood, either unsorted or a sorted T cell fraction (not recorded which). The DNA for the CDR3 is TGTGCCAGCACCCCCCCCTTCGGGGGTGAAGCTTTCTTT. Translation: CASTPPFGGEAFF.